The T cell receptor (beta chain) under discussion was sequenced for a study of OX40 agonist ivuxolimab in advanced cancers. Across the study: Patients with prior anti-PD-1, anti-PD-L1 or anti-CTLA-4 therapy were eligible; roughly 41% had some.

Whole-study results and caveats: Relative to CD4+, CD8+ T cells held more expanded clones on average.

Turning to this clone: Its antigen remains unknown.

Data came from immunoSEQ multiplex PCR; TCRdb stores just in-frame clones and leaves some out. Of 40,000 to 50,000 clones listed, about 90% are singletons. V was shortened by 6 bases and J by 4 bases, with 10 bases between the two germline ends. Germline V gene sequence: CDR1 LNHDA, CDR2 SQIVND (reference sequence). The CDR3 extends over 13 amino acids. This sequence originates from an adult with an advanced solid tumor such as melanoma, head and neck, liver or kidney cancer. Sequences were derived from CD4+ or CD8+ T cells sorted from blood, sampled in a trial of the OX40 agonist ivuxolimab. The rearrangement links TRBV19 to TRBJ2-1; D might be TRBD1 (5 bases). The CDR3 reads CASSLTDYNEQFF. The CDR3 DNA is TGTGCCAGTAGCCTGACAGATTACAATGAGCAGTTCTTC.